This TCR beta chain was sequenced for a study of T cell responses to AZD1222 COVID-19 vaccine. As for the study in general: Whether given at about 4 or about 12 weeks, second doses were pooled. Study-wide points: White British donors predominated, females outnumbered males, and clonal diversity was possibly underestimated. Within unmutated variant regions lay the reported targets of nearly half of spike-specific TCRs. After the peak T cell response, and only then, were repertoires sampled.

About this clone itself: Its antigen is undetermined.

The CDR3 loop spans 14 amino acids. After removal of 3 bases from V and 5 bases from J, the junction contained 8 bases not matched to a gene. The germline CDR1 and CDR2 sequences are DFQATT and SNEGSKA (reference sequence). The method was immunoSEQ multiplex PCR; TCRdb's version includes in-frame clones alone and lacks a portion of them. The repertoire holds some 150,000 clones, with around 92% as singletons. Here the sequenced sample was peripheral blood, taken on day 0 of AZD1222 vaccination. The sequence derives from an adult in good health. This chain links TRBV20-1 with TRBJ1-1; 8 nucleotides line up with TRBD1. The CDR3 loop is CSASPGGLRTEAFF. The CDR3 region has the DNA TGCAGTGCTAGTCCAGGGGGCTTGAGAACTGAAGCTTTCTTT.